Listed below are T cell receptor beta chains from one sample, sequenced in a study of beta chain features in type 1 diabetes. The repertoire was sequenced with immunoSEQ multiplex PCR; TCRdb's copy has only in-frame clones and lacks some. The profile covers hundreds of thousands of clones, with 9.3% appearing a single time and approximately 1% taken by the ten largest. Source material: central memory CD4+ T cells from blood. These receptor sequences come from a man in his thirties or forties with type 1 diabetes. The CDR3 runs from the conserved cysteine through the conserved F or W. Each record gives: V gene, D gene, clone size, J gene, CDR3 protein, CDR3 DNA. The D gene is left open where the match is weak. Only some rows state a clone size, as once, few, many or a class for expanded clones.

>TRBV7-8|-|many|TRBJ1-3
CASSLVAAGNTIYF
TGTGCCAGCAGCTTAGTAGCGGCTGGAAACACCATATATTTT
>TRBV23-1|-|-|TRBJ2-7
CASSQSQGGEQYF
TGCGCCAGCAGTCAGTCCCAGGGGGGAGAGCAGTACTTC
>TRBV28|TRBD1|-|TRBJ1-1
CASSSPGQGTGAFF
TGTGCCAGCAGCTCTCCGGGACAGGGTACGGGAGCTTTCTTT
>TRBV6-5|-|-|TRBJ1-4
CASTRPGIKEKLFF
TGTGCCAGCACCCGGCCGGGGATAAAGGAAAAACTGTTTTTT
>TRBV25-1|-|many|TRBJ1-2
CASTLGYF
TGTGCCAGCACCCTGGGGTACTTC
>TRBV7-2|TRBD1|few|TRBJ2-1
CASSPQAHRGHEQFF
TGTGCCAGCAGCCCACAAGCCCACAGGGGGCATGAGCAGTTCTTC
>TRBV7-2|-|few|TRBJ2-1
CASSLAPRGDEQFF
TGTGCCAGCAGCTTAGCCCCCAGGGGCGATGAGCAGTTCTTC
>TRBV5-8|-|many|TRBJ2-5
CASSPGQPKFQETQYF
TGTGCCAGCAGTCCGGGGCAGCCCAAATTCCAAGAGACCCAGTACTTC
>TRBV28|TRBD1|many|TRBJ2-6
CASKGTPGQGTSGANVLTF
TGTGCCAGCAAGGGCACCCCAGGACAGGGGACCTCCGGGGCCAACGTCCTGACTTTC
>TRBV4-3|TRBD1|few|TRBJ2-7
CASSPGQGLDEQYF
TGCGCCAGCAGCCCGGGACAGGGTTTGGACGAGCAGTACTTC
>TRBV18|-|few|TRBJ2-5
CASSPRQGSETQYF
TGTGCCAGCTCACCGCGCCAGGGTTCTGAGACCCAGTACTTC
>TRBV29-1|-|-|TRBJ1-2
CSVEGTDSGYTF
TGCAGCGTTGAAGGGACGGACTCTGGCTACACCTTC
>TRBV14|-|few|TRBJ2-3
CASSQGLTGTDTQYF
TGTGCCAGCAGCCAAGGCTTAACCGGCACAGATACGCAGTATTTT
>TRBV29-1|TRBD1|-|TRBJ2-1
CSVATGNVYNEQFF
TGCAGCGTAGCGACAGGGAATGTCTACAATGAGCAGTTCTTC
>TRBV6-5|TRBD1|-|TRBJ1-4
CASSYSRLDRVFF
TGTGCCAGCAGTTACTCGAGGTTGGACAGGGTGTTTTTT
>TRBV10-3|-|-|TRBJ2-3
CAITMDPIGADTQYF
TGTGCCATCACTATGGACCCGATCGGGGCAGATACGCAGTATTTT
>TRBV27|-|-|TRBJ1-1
CASSPRTEGTEAFF
TGTGCCAGCAGTCCCCGGACAGAGGGGACTGAAGCTTTCTTT
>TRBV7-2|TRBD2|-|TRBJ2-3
CASSTPGTSGGGSTDTQYF
TGTGCCAGCAGCACCCCGGGGACTAGCGGGGGGGGTAGCACAGATACGCAGTATTTT
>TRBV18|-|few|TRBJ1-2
CASSPSGDPYGYTF
TGTGCCAGCTCACCTTCGGGCGATCCTTATGGCTACACCTTC
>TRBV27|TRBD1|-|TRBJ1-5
CASSDRENQPQHF
TGTGCCAGCAGTGACAGGGAGAATCAGCCCCAGCATTTT
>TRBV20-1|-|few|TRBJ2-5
CSGGQETQYF
TGCAGTGGGGGTCAGGAGACCCAGTACTTC
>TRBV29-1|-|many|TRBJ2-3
CSVEGLSDTQYF
TGCAGCGTTGAAGGACTTTCAGATACGCAGTATTTT
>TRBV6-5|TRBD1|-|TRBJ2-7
CASSSRTGGSYEQYF
TGTGCCAGCAGTTCCCGGACAGGGGGATCCTACGAGCAGTACTTC
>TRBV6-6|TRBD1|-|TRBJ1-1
CASTLGGGGPEAFF
TGTGCCAGCACCCTAGGGGGCGGGGGCCCTGAAGCTTTCTTT
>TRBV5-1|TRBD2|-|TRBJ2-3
CASTLPAGETDTQYF
TGCGCCAGCACCCTCCCCGCGGGGGAGACAGATACGCAGTATTTT
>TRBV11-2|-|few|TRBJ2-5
CASSLYARGLETQYF
TGTGCCAGCAGCTTATACGCCCGTGGTTTGGAGACCCAGTACTTC
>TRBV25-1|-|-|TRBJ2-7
CASVGLYEQYF
TGTGCCAGTGTAGGGCTATACGAGCAGTACTTC
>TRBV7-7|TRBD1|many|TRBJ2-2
CASSRGTGSTGELFF
TGTGCTAGCAGCCGAGGGACAGGGAGCACCGGGGAGCTGTTTTTT
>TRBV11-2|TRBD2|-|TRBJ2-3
CASSLDLKSAGGRGDTQYF
TGTGCCAGCAGCTTAGATTTAAAATCAGCGGGGGGACGTGGAGATACGCAGTATTTT
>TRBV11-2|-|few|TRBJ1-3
CASSQTGYSGNTIYF
TGTGCCAGCAGCCAGACAGGCTACTCTGGAAACACCATATATTTT
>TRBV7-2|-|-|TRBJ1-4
CASSLLKQGEKLFF
TGTGCCAGCAGCTTATTAAAACAGGGCGAAAAACTGTTTTTT
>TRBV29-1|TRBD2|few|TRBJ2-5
CSVDGRGANQETQYF
TGCAGCGTTGATGGGCGGGGGGCGAACCAAGAGACCCAGTACTTC
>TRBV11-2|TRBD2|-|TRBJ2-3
CASSLGLAGEGTDTQYF
TGTGCCAGCAGCTTAGGGCTAGCGGGGGAGGGCACAGATACGCAGTATTTT
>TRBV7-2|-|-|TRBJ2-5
CASSLRGGPETQYF
TGTGCCAGCAGCTTAAGGGGGGGGCCAGAGACCCAGTACTTC
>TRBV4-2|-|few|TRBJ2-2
CASSQHGVNTGELFF
TGTGCCAGCAGCCAACACGGGGTGAACACCGGGGAGCTGTTTTTT
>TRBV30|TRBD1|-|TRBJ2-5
CAWSARGQGIKTQYF
TGTGCCTGGAGTGCCCGGGGACAGGGGATAAAGACCCAGTACTTC
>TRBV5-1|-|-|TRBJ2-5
CASSLSGEPETQYF
TGCGCCAGCAGCTTGTCAGGGGAGCCAGAGACCCAGTACTTC
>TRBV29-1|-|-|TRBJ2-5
CSVGRAGETQYF
TGCAGCGTTGGCAGGGCCGGGGAGACCCAGTACTTC
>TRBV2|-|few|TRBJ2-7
CATTGHYEQYF
TGTGCCACGACCGGTCATTACGAGCAGTACTTC
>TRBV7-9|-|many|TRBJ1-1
CASSGDSTEAFF
TGTGCCAGCAGCGGAGACAGCACTGAAGCTTTCTTT
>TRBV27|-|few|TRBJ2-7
CASCPEGPKDYEQYF
TGTGCCAGCTGCCCCGAGGGACCTAAAGACTACGAGCAGTACTTC
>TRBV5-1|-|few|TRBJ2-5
CASTSLTPEETQYF
TGCGCCAGCACCTCTCTAACCCCCGAAGAGACCCAGTACTTC
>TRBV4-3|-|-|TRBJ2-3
CASSQELADTQYF
TGCGCCAGCAGCCAAGAATTAGCAGATACGCAGTATTTT
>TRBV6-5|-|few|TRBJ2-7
CASSGLTHSYEQYF
TGTGCCAGCAGTGGACTGACTCACTCCTACGAGCAGTACTTC
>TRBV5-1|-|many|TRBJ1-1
CASSWGTSSEGATEAFF
TGCGCCAGCAGCTGGGGGACCTCCTCGGAAGGGGCCACTGAAGCTTTCTTT
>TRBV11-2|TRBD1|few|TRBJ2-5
CASSTGTGRETQYF
TGTGCCAGCAGCACCGGGACAGGGCGAGAGACCCAGTACTTC
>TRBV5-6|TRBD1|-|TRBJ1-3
CASSAIGIGQGSSGNTIYF
TGTGCCAGCAGCGCCATCGGTATAGGACAGGGGAGCTCTGGAAACACCATATATTTT
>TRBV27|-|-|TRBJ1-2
CASRTMDSGYTF
TGTGCCAGCAGGACGATGGATAGTGGCTACACCTTC
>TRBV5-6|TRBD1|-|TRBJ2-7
CASSRGQGRYEQYF
TGTGCCAGCAGCCGCGGACAGGGGAGATACGAGCAGTACTTC
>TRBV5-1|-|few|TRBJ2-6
CASSLRATSGDNVLTF
TGCGCCAGCAGCTTGCGCGCAACATCGGGGGACAACGTCCTGACTTTC
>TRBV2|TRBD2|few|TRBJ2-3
CASYGLATDTQYF
TGTGCCAGCTACGGACTAGCAACAGATACGCAGTATTTT
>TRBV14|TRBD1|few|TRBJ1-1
CASSPGRGQGYMNTEAFF
TGTGCCAGCAGCCCCGGTAGGGGACAGGGATATATGAACACTGAAGCTTTCTTT
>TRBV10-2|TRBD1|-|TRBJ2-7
CASSEWGRTGGDEQYF
TGCGCCAGCAGTGAGTGGGGCAGGACAGGGGGAGACGAGCAGTACTTC
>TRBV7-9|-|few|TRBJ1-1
CASSSRTPNTEAFF
TGTGCCAGCAGTTCCCGGACCCCGAACACTGAAGCTTTCTTT
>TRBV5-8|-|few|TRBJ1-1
CASSLETYQNTEAFF
TGTGCCAGCAGCTTAGAGACCTACCAGAACACTGAAGCTTTCTTT
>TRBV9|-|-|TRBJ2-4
CASRRSPTDIQYF
TGTGCCAGCAGGCGCAGCCCAACAGACATTCAGTACTTC
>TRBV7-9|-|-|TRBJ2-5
CASSFSTSGETQYF
TGTGCCAGCAGCTTTTCGACTAGTGGAGAGACCCAGTACTTC
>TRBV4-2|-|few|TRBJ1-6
CASRDIGQGRSPLHF
TGTGCCAGCAGGGACATCGGCCAGGGTCGGTCACCCCTCCACTTT
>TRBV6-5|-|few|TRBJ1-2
CASSYKGNYGYTF
TGTGCCAGCAGTTACAAGGGTAACTATGGCTACACCTTC
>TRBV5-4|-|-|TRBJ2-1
CASSLVEGDEQFF
TGTGCCAGCAGCTTGGTCGAAGGGGACGAGCAGTTCTTC